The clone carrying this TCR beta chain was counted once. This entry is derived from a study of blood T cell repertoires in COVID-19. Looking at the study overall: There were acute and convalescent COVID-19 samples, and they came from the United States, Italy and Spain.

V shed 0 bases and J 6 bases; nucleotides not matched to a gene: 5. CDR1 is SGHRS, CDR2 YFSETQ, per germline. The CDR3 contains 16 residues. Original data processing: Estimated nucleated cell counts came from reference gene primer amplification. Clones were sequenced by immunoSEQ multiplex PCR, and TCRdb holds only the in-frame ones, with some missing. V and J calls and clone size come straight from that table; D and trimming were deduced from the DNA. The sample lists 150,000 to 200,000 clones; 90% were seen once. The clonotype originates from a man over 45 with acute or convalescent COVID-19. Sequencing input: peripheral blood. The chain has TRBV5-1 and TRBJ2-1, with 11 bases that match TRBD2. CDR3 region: CASSLGGTSGPNEQFF. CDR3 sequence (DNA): TGCGCCAGCAGCTTGGGGGGGACTAGCGGTCCCAATGAGCAGTTCTTC. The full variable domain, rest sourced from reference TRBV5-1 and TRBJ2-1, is KAGVTQTPRYLIKTRGQQVTLSCSPISGHRSVSWYQQTPGQGLQFLFEYFSETQRNKGNFPGRFSGRQFSNSRSEMNVSTLELGDSALYLCASSLGGTSGPNEQFFGPGTRLTVL.